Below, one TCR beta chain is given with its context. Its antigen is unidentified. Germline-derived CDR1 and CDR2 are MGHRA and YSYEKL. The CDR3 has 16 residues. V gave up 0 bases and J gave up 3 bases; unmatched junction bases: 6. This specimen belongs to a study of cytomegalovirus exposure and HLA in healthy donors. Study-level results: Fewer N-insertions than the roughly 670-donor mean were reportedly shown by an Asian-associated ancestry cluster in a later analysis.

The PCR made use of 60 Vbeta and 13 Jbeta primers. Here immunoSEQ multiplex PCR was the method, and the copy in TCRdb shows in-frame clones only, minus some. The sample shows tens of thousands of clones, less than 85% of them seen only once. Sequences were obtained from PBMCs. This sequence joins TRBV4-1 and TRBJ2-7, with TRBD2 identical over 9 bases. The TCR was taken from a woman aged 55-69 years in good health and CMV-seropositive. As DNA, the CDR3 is TGCGCCAGCAGCCAAGATCTCCTAGCGGGGCGCTACGAGCAGTACTTC. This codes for CASSQDLLAGRYEQYF.